This T cell receptor beta chain was captured in a study of cytomegalovirus exposure and HLA in healthy donors (dated by TCRdb to the late 2010s). A note on the overall study: The 666 repertoires of the first cohort and the 110 or so validation repertoires were produced on the same platform, according to a later analysis. The study aimed to test whether signatures of past pathogen exposure could be identified by cataloging public T cell receptors. Along with the approximately 620-subject first cohort, a separate validation cohort of over a hundred different subjects was used. High-throughput TCR immunosequencing, statistical association of individual TCRs with disease status, and machine learning were combined to predict cytomegalovirus infection status. Points the paper makes about the study in general: The authors suggested that the approach could potentially be generalized to other disease states and immunological phenotypes. Cytomegalovirus status was reported to be diagnosed by the classifier with high specificity and sensitivity in both the original and validation cohorts. The study gave a list of more than 150 TCR beta chains associated with cytomegalovirus. In vitro tests confirmed that three of the cytomegalovirus-associated TCR beta chains recognize cytomegalovirus antigens. Of the cluster scores, about 94% were above 0 in a later analysis, which found that TCRs clustered in the first cohort also tended to co-occur in the roughly 130 validation repertoires. Most TCR sequences were seen in very few donors, while some public TCRs were found in many individuals. The validation cohort had no HLA typing available for a later analysis, so co-occurrence within that cohort was assessed over all 120 or so repertoires.

On this clone itself: The antigen it recognizes is unknown. No much larger clone is present one base from it, and per-base qualities are unavailable.

The donors belonged to the validation cohort of approximately 130 subjects, which was separate from the roughly 700-subject first cohort. The receptor library was made with the immunoSEQ multiplex PCR assay. In the authors' own workflow: To diagnose cytomegalovirus status from the catalog of TCR beta chain sequences, a statistical classification framework was built. TCRdb carries this immuneACCESS record with in-frame sequences only. Its versions omit some clonotypes, under half of them owing to an unresolved V gene in the studies checked, with the rest unexplained. That table furnishes V, J and clone size, whereas the DNA furnished D and trimming. The sample table lists 240,000 or so clones, approximately 83% of them with a count of one. The ten largest account for about 1.2% of the sample. This receptor was identified in a woman in her thirties in good health and CMV-seropositive. The source material was PBMCs.

The CDR3 amino acid sequence is: CASSGDRGPNQPQHF. The nucleotide sequence is given as TGTGCCAGTAGTGGGGACAGGGGCCCGAATCAGCCCCAGCATTTT. The sequence joins TRBV19 to TRBJ1-5; the central 10 bases match TRBD1. According to the germline V gene (reference sequence), CDR1 reads LNHDA and CDR2 reads SQIVND. Ends trimmed: V by 5 bases, J by 4 bases; bases unmatched to a gene: 5. Its CDR3 holds 15 amino acids, cysteine through phenylalanine. Only the CDR3 DNA stays, 45 bases, in frame from base 1.